Following are 7 T cell receptor beta chains from one sample sequenced in a study of shared clonotypes between healthy human individuals. Generated by immunoSEQ multiplex PCR, the TCRdb table keeps only in-frame clones and is missing some. The repertoire includes about 380,000 clones, about 96% of them detected once, and 0.32% sits in the top ten. The sample taken for sequencing was memory CD8+ T cells sorted from blood. Subset given: CD45RO+ cells pooled with CCR7-negative TemRA cells. The receptors come from a man aged 25-40 years in good health.

The CDR3 coding sequence is TGTGCTAGTGGTCGATATAGCGGCAGTGAGCAGTTCTTC. It translates to CASGRYSGSEQFF. This chain joins TRBV12-5 and TRBJ2-1, with D possibly matching TRBD2 (6 bases). The CDR3 has 13 residues. Germline CDR1 and CDR2: LGHNT and FRNRAP. V was trimmed by 5 bases and J by 9 bases, leaving 14 bases between them. The full variable domain, rest sourced from reference TRBV12-5 and TRBJ2-1, is DARVTQTPRHKVTEMGQEVTMRCQPILGHNTVFWYRQTMMQGLELLAYFRNRAPLDDSGMPKDRFSAEMPDATLATLKIQPSEPRDSAVYFCASGRYSGSEQFFGPGTRLTVL.

The CDR3 spells CASSPLRRTDTQYF. In DNA form, the CDR3 reads TGTGCCAGCAGCCCCCTGCGGCGCACAGATACGCAGTATTTT. This chain connects TRBV7-2 to TRBJ2-3; D gene uncertain. Looked up from germline, CDR1 is SGHTA and CDR2 is FQGNSA. The V end was cut by 5 bases, the J end by 1 base, with 10 bases between. The CDR3 sequence is 14 residues long.

The CDR3 bases are TGTGCCAGCAGCTTAAACAGGGTGGTTACTGAAGCTTTCTTT. Residues: CASSLNRVVTEAFF. The chain has TRBV11-2 and TRBJ1-1, with D possibly being TRBD1 (6 bases). CDR1 is SGHAT, CDR2 FQNNGV, per germline. The CDR3 consists of 14 residues. V was trimmed by 2 bases and J by 5 bases, leaving 12 bases between them.

V and J are TRBV29-1 and TRBJ2-7; D is possibly TRBD2 (5 bases). CDR1 is SQVTM, CDR2 ANQGSEA, per germline. Trimming removed 6 bases from V and 5 bases from J, with 29 bases in between. The CDR3 loop spans 17 amino acids. As DNA, the CDR3 is TGCAGCGTCCACCTCGGTCGGGGTGGTTCGGCAGGTGACGAGCAGTACTTC. Its translation is CSVHLGRGGSAGDEQYF.

The V gene is TRBV28, the J gene TRBJ2-7, with a tentative D call TRBD1 (5 bases). This CDR3 region has 15 residues. With 1 base removed from V and 4 bases from J, the gap between germline ends came to 14 bases. Germline values: CDR1 MDHEN, CDR2 SYDVKM. The CDR3 region has the DNA TGTGCCAGCAGTTTATCCTCCAGGGATTATTACGAGCAGTACTTC. Translating it yields CASSLSSRDYYEQYF.

The rearrangement joins TRBV25-1 to TRBJ2-3, with 10 bases aligning to TRBD2. The CDR3 spans 14 residues. The trim removed 7 bases at V and 6 bases at J, leaving 7 bases unmatched. CDR1 is MGHDK and CDR2 is SYGVNS in the germline V gene. CDR3: CASKLAGAPDTQYF. CDR3 DNA sequence: TGTGCCAGCAAGCTAGCGGGAGCTCCGGATACGCAGTATTTT.

The V and J genes are TRBV5-1 and TRBJ1-6; TRBD1 matches at 8 bases. V was clipped by 4 bases and J by 6 bases; unmatched bases: 0. The CDR3 totals 13 residues. In germline, CDR1 is SGHRS, CDR2 YFSETQ. CDR3 residues: CASSDRGNSPLHF. CDR3 DNA: TGCGCCAGCAGCGACAGGGGTAATTCACCCCTCCACTTT.